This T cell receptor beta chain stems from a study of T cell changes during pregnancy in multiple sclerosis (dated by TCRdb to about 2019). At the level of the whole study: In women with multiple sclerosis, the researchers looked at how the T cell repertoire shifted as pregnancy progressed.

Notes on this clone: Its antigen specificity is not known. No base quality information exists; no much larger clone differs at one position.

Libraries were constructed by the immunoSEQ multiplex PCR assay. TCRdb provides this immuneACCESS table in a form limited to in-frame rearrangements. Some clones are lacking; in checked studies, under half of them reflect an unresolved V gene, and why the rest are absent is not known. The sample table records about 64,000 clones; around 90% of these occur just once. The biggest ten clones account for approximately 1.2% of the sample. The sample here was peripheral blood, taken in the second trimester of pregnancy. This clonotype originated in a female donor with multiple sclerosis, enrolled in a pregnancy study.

The DNA is as follows: TGTGCCAGCAGTGGGGGACTAGCGGGGGAAGATACGCAGTATTTT. Its amino acids are CASSGGLAGEDTQYF. Recombination joined TRBV6-1 with TRBJ2-3; TRBD2 lines up with 14 middle nucleotides. V loses 4 bases at its end and J loses 5 bases; junction bases beyond the gene matches: 2. From the germline V gene, CDR1 is MNHNS and CDR2 is SASEGT. The CDR3 contains 15 residues, cysteine and phenylalanine counted. The CDR3 DNA has 45 bases and is translated from base 1.